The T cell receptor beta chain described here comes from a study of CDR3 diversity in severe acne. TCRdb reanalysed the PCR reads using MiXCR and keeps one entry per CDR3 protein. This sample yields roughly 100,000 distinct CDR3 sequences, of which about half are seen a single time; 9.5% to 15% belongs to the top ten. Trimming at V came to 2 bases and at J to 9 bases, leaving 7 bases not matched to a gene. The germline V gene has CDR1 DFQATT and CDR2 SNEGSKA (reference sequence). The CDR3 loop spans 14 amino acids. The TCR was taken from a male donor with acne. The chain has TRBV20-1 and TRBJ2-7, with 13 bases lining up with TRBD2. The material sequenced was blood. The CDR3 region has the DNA TGCAGTGCTAGAACTAGCGGGAGGGTCCACGGGCAGTACTTC. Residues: CSARTSGRVHGQYF.